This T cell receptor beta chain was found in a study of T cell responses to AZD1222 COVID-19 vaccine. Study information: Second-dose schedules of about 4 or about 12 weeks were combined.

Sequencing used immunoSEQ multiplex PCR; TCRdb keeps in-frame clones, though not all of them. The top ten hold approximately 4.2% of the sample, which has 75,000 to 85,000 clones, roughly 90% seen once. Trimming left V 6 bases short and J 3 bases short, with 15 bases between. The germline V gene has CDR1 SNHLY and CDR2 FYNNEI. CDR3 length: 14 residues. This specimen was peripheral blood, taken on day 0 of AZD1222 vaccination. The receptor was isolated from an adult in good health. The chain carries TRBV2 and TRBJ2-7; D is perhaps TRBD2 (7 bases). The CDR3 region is CASREGVAGYEQYF. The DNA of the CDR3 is TGTGCCAGCAGAGAGGGGGTAGCGGGCTACGAGCAGTACTTC.